The entry below gives a single T cell receptor beta chain sequence along with its context. Its target is unknown. The data were obtained in a study of cytomegalovirus exposure and HLA in healthy donors. Background on the study: An early data release held some 85 million unique TCRs from HLA-typed donors.

The study, taken as a whole, reports: In a later analysis, a genetic analysis reported fewer productive-TCR N-insertions in an Asian-associated ancestry cluster than the cohort average.

PCR used 60 Vbeta primers and 13 Jbeta primers. The data were produced by immunoSEQ multiplex PCR, yet TCRdb's version contains in-frame clones alone and is incomplete. Of under 250,000 clones in the sample, 60% to 80% were seen once. Germline V gives CDR1 SGHDT, CDR2 YYEEEE. The CDR3 consists of 13 residues. V lost 3 bases and J lost 8, with 14 bases in between. This receptor was identified in a male donor in good health and CMV-seronegative. The sequencing sample was made of PBMCs. The rearrangement uses TRBV5-6 and TRBJ1-2, with no clear D. For the CDR3, the DNA is TGTGCCAGCAGCTCGGCCGGGCCGGGGGGCTACACCTTC. This gives the protein CASSSAGPGGYTF.